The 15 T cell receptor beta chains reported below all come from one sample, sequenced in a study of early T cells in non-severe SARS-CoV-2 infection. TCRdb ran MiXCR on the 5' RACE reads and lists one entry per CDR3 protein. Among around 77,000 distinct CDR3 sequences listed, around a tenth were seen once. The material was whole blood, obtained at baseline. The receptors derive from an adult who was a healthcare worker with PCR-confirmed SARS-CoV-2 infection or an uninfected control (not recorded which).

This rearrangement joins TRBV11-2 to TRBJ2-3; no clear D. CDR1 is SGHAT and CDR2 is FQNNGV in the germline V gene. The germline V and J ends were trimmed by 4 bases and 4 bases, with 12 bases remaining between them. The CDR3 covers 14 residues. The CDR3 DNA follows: TGTGCCAGCAGCTCAAATGGACGGGCAGATACGCAGTATTTT. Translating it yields CASSSNGRADTQYF.

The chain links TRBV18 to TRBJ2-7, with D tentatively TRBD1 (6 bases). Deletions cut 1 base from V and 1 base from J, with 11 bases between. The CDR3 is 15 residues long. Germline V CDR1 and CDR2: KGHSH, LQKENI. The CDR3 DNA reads TGTGCCAGCTCACCACAGGGGACACATTCCTACGAGCAGTACTTC. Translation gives CASSPQGTHSYEQYF.

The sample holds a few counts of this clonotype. CDR3 region: CASSQGALAPAYEQYF. CDR3 nucleotide sequence: TGCGCCAGCAGCCAAGGGGCGTTAGCCCCAGCCTACGAGCAGTACTTC. V gene TRBV4-3 combines with J gene TRBJ2-7, with unresolved D. CDR3 length: 16 residues. Germline V gene lookup returns CDR1 LGHNA and CDR2 YSLEER. V dropped 1 base and J dropped 2 bases, with 15 bases sitting between them.

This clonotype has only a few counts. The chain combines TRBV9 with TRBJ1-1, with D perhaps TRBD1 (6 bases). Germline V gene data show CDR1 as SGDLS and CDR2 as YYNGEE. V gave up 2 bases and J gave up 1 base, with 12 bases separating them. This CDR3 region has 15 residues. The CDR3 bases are TGTGCCAGCAGCGTGACCGGACAGTCGAACACTGAAGCTTTCTTT. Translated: CASSVTGQSNTEAFF.

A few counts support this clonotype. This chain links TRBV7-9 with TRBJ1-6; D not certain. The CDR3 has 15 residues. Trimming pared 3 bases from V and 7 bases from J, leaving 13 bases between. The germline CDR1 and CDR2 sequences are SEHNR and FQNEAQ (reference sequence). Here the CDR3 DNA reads TGTGCCAGCAGCTTGGGCCAGGAGTTAAATTCACCCCTCCACTTT. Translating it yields CASSLGQELNSPLHF.

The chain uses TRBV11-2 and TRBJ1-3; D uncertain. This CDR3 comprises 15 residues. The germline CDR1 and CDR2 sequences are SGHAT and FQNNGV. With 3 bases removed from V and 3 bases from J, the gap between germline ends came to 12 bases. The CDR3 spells CASSLGGILGNTIYF. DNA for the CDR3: TGTGCCAGCAGCTTGGGTGGAATCCTTGGAAACACCATATATTTT.

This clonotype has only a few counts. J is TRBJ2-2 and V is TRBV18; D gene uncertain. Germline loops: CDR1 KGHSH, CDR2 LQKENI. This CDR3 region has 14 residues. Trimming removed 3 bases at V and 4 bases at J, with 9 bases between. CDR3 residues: CASSPATGTGELFF. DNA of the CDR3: TGTGCCAGCTCACCGGCTACGGGCACCGGGGAGCTGTTTTTT. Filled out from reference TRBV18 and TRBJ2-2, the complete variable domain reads NAGVMQNPRHLVRRRGQEARLRCSPMKGHSHVYWYRQLPEEGLKFMVYLQKENIIDESGMPKERFSAEFPKEGPSILRIQQVVRGDSAAYFCASSPATGTGELFFGEGSRLTVL.

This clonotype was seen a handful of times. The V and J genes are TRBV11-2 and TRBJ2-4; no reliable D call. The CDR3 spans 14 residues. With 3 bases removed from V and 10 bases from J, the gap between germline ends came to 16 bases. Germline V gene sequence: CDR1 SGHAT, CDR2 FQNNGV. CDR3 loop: CASSFGTAPWIQYF. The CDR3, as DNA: TGTGCCAGCAGCTTCGGTACGGCCCCTTGGATTCAGTACTTC.

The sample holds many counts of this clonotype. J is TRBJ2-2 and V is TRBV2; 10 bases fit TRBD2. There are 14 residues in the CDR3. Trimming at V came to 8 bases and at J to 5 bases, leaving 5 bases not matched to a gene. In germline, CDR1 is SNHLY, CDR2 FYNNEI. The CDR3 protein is CASRGTSETGELFF. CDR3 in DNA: TGTGCCAGCCGAGGGACTAGCGAGACCGGGGAGCTGTTTTTT.

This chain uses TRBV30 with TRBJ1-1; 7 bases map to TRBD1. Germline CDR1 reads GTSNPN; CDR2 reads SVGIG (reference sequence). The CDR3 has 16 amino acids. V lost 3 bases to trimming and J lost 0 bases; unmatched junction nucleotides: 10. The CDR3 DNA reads TGTGCCTGGAGGGGGATGACAGGGAGGATGAACACTGAAGCTTTCTTT. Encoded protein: CAWRGMTGRMNTEAFF.

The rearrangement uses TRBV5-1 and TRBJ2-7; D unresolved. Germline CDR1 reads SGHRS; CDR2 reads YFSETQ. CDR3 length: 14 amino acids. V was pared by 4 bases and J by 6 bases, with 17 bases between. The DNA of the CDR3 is TGCGCCAGCAGCCCTGAGAGTACGGTCGTCGAGCAGTACTTC. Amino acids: CASSPESTVVEQYF.

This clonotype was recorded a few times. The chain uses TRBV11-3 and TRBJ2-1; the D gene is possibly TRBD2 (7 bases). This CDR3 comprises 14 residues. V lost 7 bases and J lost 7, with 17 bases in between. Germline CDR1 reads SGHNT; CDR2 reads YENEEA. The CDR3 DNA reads TGTGCCAGCACCATAGGGGGGGCCATAAATGAGCAGTTCTTC. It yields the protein CASTIGGAINEQFF. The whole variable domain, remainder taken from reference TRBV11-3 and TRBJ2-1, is EAGVVQSPRYKIIEKKQPVAFWCNPISGHNTLYWYLQNLGQGPELLIRYENEEAVDDSQLPKDRFSAERLKGVDSTLKIQPAELGDSAVYLCASTIGGAINEQFFGPGTRLTVL.

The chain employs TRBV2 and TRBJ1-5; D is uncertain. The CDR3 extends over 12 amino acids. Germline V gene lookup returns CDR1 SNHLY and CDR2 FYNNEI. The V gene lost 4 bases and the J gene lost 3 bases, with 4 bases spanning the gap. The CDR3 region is CASSVTNQPQHF. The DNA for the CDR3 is TGTGCCAGCAGTGTGACCAATCAGCCCCAGCATTTT.

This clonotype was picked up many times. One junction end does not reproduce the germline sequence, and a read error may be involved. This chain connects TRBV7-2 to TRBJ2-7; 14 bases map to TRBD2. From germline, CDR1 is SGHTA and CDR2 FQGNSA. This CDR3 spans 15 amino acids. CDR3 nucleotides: TGTGCCAGCAGCTTACCCCGGACTAGCGGGGGGCCCGCCACTTTC. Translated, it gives CASSLPRTSGGPATF. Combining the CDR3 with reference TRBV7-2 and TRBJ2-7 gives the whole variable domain GAGVSQSPSNKVTEKGKDVELRCDPISGHTALYWYRQSLGQGLEFLIYFQGNSAPDKSGLPSDRFSAERTGGSVSTLTIQRTQQEDSAVYLCASSLPRTSGGPATFGPGTRLTVT.

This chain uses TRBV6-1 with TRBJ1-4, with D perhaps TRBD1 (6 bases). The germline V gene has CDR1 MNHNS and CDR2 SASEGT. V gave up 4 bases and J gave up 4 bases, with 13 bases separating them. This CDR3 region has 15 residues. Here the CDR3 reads CASSGWDTNNEKLFF. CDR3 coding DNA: TGTGCCAGCAGTGGTTGGGACACAAATAATGAAAAACTGTTTTTT.